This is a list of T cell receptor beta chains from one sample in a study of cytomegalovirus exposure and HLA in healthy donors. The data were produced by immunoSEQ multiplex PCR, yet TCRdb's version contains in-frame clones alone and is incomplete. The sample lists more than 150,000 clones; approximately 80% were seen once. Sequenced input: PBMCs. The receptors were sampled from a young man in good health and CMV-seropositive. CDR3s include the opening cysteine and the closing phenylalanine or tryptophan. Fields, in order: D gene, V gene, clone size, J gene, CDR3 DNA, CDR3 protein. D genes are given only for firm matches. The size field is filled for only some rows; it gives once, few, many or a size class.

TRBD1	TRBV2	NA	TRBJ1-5	TGTGCCAGCAAAGGACAGGGGGCAGGTAATCAGCCCCAGCATTTT	CASKGQGAGNQPQHF
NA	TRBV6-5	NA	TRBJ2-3	TGTGCCAGCAGTTATTTCGGAGAGAAGGCAGATACGCAGTATTTT	CASSYFGEKADTQYF
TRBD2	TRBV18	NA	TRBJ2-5	TGTGCCAGCTCACGGGGACTAGCGTACCAAGAGACCCAGTACTTC	CASSRGLAYQETQYF
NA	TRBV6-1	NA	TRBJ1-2	TGTGCCAGCAGTGAAGGGAGGATAACGGTCCGCTACACCTTC	CASSEGRITVRYTF
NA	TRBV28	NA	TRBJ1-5	TGTGCCAGCAGTTTTCAGGGGAATCAGCCCCAGCATTTT	CASSFQGNQPQHF
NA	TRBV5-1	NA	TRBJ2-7	TGCGCCAGCAGCTTCGTCCCGGCCTACGAGCAGTACTTC	CASSFVPAYEQYF
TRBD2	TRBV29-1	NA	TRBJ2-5	TGCAGCGTTGGAGGACTAGCGGATGAGACCCAGTACTTC	CSVGGLADETQYF
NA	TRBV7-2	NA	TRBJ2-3	TGTGCCAGCAGCCCGAGCACAGATACGCAGTATTTT	CASSPSTDTQYF
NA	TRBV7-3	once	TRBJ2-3	TGTGCCAGCAGCTCCATCTCCGGGGTAGATACGCAGTATTTT	CASSSISGVDTQYF
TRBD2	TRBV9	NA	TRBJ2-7	TGTGCCAGCAGCCGAACGAAGACTAGCGGGAGTAAGTACGAGCAGTACTTC	CASSRTKTSGSKYEQYF
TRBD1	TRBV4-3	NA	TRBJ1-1	TGCGCCAGCAGCCCCTCACGACAGGGTTGGGCTGAAGCTTTCTTT	CASSPSRQGWAEAFF
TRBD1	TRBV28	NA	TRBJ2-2	TGTGCCAGCAGTTTACGGGGACAGGGGAGCACCGGGGAGCTGTTTTTT	CASSLRGQGSTGELFF
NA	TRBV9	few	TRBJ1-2	TGTGCCAGCAGTGGCCCAGGCTACACCTTC	CASSGPGYTF
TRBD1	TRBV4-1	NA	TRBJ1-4	TGCGCCAGCAGCTTCCGACAGGGGGAGGGTGAAAAACTGTTTTTT	CASSFRQGEGEKLFF
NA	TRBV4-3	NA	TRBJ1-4	TGCGCCAGCAGCCAAGATTACGGGGGAGAGTTTGAAAAACTGTTTTTT	CASSQDYGGEFEKLFF
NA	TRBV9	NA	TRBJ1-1	TGTGCCAGCAGCGTACCGGGCACTGAAGCTTTCTTT	CASSVPGTEAFF
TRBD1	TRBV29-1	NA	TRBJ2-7	TGCAGCGCCCGGACAGGGGGACCATACGAGCAGTACTTC	CSARTGGPYEQYF
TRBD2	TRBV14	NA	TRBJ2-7	TGTGCCAGCAGCCAAGGTCTCGGTAGCGGGGGCTACGAGCAGTACTTC	CASSQGLGSGGYEQYF
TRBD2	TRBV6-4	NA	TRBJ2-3	TGTGCCAGCAGTGAGGGGGCTAGCGGGAGCACAGATACGCAGTATTTT	CASSEGASGSTDTQYF
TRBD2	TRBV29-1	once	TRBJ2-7	TGCAGCGTTGAAGGGAACAAACGGGGCGGGGGTTTCGAGCAGTACTTC	CSVEGNKRGGGFEQYF
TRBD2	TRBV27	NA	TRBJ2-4	TGTGCCAGCAGGGTAGCGGGAGGGGCCAAAAACATTCAGTACTTC	CASRVAGGAKNIQYF
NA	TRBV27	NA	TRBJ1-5	TGTGCCAGCGGACTTTATAGCAATCAGCCCCAGCATTTT	CASGLYSNQPQHF
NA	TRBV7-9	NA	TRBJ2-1	TGTGCCAGCAGCCGCGATTTCGAGCAGTTCTTC	CASSRDFEQFF
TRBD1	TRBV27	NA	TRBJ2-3	TGTGCCAGCAGTCGAGCGACAGGGGGCAGAGGAGATACGCAGTATTTT	CASSRATGGRGDTQYF
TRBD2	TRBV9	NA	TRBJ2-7	TGTGCCAGCAGCGTCCGGGACTATAACTACGAGCAGTACTTC	CASSVRDYNYEQYF